This T cell receptor beta chain was retrieved from a study of spatial heterogeneity in lung cancer. TCRdb reprocessed the 5' RACE reads via MiXCR and lists one record per CDR3 protein. The sample carries around 40,000 distinct CDR3 sequences, approximately 5.2% recorded once. In this sample, this clonotype turned up a few times. The CDR3 extends over 16 amino acids. Losses at the gene ends were 4 bases for V and 5 bases for J; bases not matched to a gene: 13. CDR1 is SGDLS, CDR2 YYNGEE, per germline. Time point here: sample taken at primary tumor resection. The V and J genes are TRBV9 and TRBJ2-5; TRBD1 aligns across 8 bases. The receptor was derived from a female donor with early-stage non-small cell lung cancer. The material sequenced was PBMCs, taken at surgery. CDR3 residues: CASSMRTGNGRETQYF. In DNA, the CDR3 is TGTGCCAGCAGCATGCGGACAGGGAATGGCAGGGAGACCCAGTACTTC.